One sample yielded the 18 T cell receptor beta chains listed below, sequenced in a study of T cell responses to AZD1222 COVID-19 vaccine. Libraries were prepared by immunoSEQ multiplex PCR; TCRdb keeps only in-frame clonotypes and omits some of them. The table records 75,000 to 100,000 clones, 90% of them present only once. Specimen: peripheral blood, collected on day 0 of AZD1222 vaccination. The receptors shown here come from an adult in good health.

The DNA of the CDR3 is TGTGCCAGCTCACCATCGGCCGGCGGCGCAGATACGCAGTATTTT. Amino acid sequence: CASSPSAGGADTQYF. The chain joins TRBV18 to TRBJ2-3; no clear D gene. Per the germline V gene, CDR1 is KGHSH and CDR2 is LQKENI. This CDR3 has 15 amino acids. V was trimmed by 2 bases and J by 4 bases, leaving 13 bases between them.

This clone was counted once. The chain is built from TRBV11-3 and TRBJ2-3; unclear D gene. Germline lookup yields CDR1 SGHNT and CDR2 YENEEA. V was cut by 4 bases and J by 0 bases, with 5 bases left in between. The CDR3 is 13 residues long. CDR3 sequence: CASSSGSTDTQYF. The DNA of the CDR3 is TGTGCCAGCAGCTCTGGGAGCACAGATACGCAGTATTTT.

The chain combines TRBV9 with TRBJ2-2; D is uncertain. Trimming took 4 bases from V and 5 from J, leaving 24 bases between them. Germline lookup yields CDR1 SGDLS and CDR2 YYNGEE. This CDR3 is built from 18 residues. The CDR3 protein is CASSITLPQRGETGELFF. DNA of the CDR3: TGTGCCAGCAGCATCACCCTTCCCCAGCGCGGTGAAACCGGGGAGCTGTTTTTT.

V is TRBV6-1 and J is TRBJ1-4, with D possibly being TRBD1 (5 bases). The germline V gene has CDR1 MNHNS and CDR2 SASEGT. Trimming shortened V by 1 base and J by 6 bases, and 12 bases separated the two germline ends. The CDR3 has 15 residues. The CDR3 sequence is CASSEEGLGYEKLFF. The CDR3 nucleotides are TGTGCCAGCAGTGAAGAGGGACTGGGATATGAAAAACTGTTTTTT.

The CDR3, as DNA: TGTGCCAGCAGCCGAGGGAGGGGGCCGGGACAGGGGGAGGAGACCCAGTACTTC. Translating gives CASSRGRGPGQGEETQYF. The chain recombines TRBV6-6 with TRBJ2-5; 11 bases are shared with TRBD1. Trimming cost V 6 bases and J 5 bases; bases outside gene matches: 17. The CDR3 has 18 residues. Germline CDR1 MNHNY, CDR2 SVGAGI (reference sequence).

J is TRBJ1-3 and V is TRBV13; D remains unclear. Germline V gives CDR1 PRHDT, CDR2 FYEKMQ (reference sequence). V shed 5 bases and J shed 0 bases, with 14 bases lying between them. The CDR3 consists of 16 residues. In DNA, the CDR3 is TGTGCCAGCAGCCCCGGGAAGGTGGTCTCTGGAAACACCATATATTTT. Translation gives CASSPGKVVSGNTIYF.

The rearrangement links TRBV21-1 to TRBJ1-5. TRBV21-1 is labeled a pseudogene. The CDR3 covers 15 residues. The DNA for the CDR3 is TGTGCCAGCAGCAACTGGAGGGGGGCGAATCAGCCCCAGCATTTT. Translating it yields CASSNWRGANQPQHF.

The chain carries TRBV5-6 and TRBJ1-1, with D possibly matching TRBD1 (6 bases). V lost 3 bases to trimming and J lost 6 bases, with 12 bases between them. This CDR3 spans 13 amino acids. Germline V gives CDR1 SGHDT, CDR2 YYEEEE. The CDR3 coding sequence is TGTGCCAGCAGCTACCTTACAGGGTCTGAAGCTTTCTTT. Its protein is CASSYLTGSEAFF. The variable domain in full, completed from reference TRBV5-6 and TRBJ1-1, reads DAGVTQSPTHLIKTRGQQVTLRCSPKSGHDTVSWYQQALGQGPQFIFQYYEEEERQRGNFPDRFSGHQFPNYSSELNVNALLLGDSALYLCASSYLTGSEAFFGQGTRLTVV.

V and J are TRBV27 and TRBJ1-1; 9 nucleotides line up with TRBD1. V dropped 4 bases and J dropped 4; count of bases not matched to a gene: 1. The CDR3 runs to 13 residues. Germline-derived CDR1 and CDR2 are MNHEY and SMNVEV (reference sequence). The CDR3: CASSSGQGTEAFF. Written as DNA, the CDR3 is TGTGCCAGCAGTTCGGGACAGGGCACTGAAGCTTTCTTT.

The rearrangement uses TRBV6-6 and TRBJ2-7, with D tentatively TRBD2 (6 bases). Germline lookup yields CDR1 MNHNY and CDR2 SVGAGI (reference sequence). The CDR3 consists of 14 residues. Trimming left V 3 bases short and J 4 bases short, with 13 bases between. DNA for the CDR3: TGTGCCAGCAGTTATGGAGGGAAAGGGTACGAGCAGTACTTC. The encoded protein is CASSYGGKGYEQYF.

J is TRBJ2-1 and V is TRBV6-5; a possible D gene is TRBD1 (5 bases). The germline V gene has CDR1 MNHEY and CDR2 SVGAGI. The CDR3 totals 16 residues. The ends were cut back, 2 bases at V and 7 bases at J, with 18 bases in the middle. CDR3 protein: CASSYRLSGALNEQFF. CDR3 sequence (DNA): TGTGCCAGCAGTTACCGACTCTCTGGGGCTTTGAATGAGCAGTTCTTC.

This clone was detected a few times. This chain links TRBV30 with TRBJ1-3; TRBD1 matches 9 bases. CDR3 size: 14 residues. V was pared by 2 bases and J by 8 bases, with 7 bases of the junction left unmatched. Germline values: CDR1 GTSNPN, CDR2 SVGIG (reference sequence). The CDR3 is CAWSKDRGMDTIYF. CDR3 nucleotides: TGTGCCTGGAGTAAGGACAGGGGTATGGACACCATATATTTT.

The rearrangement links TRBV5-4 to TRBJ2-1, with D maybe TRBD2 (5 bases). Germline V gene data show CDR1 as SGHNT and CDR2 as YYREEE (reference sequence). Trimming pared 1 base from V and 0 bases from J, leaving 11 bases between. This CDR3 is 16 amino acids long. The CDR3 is CASSLWSGSSYNEQFF. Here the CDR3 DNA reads TGTGCCAGCAGCTTGTGGAGCGGTAGCTCCTACAATGAGCAGTTCTTC.

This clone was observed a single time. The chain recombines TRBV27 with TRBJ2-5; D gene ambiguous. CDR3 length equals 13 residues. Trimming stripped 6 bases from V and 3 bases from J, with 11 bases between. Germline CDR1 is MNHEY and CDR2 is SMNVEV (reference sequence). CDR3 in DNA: TGTGCCAGCAGCCCCACTAACGAAGAGACCCAGTACTTC. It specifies CASSPTNEETQYF.

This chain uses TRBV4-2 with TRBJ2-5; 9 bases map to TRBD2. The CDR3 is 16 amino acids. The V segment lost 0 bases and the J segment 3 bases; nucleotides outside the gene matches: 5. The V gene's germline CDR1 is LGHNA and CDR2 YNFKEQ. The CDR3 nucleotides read TGTGCCAGCAGCCAAGAGATGGCGGGAGGGAAAGAGACCCAGTACTTC. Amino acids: CASSQEMAGGKETQYF.

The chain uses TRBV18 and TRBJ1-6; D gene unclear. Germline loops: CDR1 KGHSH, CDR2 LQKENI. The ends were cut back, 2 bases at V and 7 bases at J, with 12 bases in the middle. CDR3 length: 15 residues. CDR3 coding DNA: TGTGCCAGCTCACCAGGACCGGGAGGGAATTCACCCCTCCACTTT. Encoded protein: CASSPGPGGNSPLHF.

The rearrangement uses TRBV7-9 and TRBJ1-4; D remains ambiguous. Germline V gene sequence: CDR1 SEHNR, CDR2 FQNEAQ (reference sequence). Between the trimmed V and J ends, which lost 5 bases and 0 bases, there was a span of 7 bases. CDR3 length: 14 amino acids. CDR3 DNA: TGTGCCAGCAGCCGACAAGCAACTAATGAAAAACTGTTTTTT. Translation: CASSRQATNEKLFF.

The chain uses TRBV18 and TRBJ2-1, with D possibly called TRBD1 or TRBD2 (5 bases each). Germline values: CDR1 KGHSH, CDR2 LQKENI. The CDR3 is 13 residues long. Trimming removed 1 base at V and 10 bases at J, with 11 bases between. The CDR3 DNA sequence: TGTGCCAGCTCACCACGAGGGGCGGAAGAGCAGTTCTTC. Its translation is CASSPRGAEEQFF. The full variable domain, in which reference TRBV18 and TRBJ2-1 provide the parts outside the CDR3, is NAGVMQNPRHLVRRRGQEARLRCSPMKGHSHVYWYRQLPEEGLKFMVYLQKENIIDESGMPKERFSAEFPKEGPSILRIQQVVRGDSAAYFCASSPRGAEEQFFGPGTRLTVL.